These T cell receptor beta chains were read from a single sample in a study of cytomegalovirus exposure and HLA in healthy donors. Clones were read by immunoSEQ multiplex PCR, and TCRdb kept only the in-frame ones, dropping some. This sample has approximately 150,000 clones, with roughly nine tenths found just once. Material for sequencing was PBMCs. These receptors all stem from a woman under 30 in good health and CMV-seropositive. Each CDR3 is given without its conserved first and last residue. The order of the fields is J gene, V gene, D gene, CDR3 protein. The D gene is left open where the match is weak.

J: TRBJ2-1; V: TRBV27; D: NA; CDR3: ASSRVGVNEQF
J: TRBJ1-3; V: TRBV7-2; D: TRBD1; CDR3: ASSLESGTGATIY
J: TRBJ1-1; V: TRBV25-1; D: NA; CDR3: ASSEFTGTEAF
J: TRBJ2-7; V: TRBV5-1; D: TRBD1; CDR3: ASSFGTGAYEQY
J: TRBJ2-1; V: TRBV19; D: TRBD2; CDR3: ASSIQGLSYNEQF
J: TRBJ2-1; V: TRBV30; D: NA; CDR3: AWTYRNEQF
J: TRBJ1-4; V: TRBV27; D: NA; CDR3: ASSFGSLNEKLF
J: TRBJ2-3; V: TRBV4-1; D: NA; CDR3: ASSQGTATDTQY
J: TRBJ1-2; V: TRBV9; D: NA; CDR3: ASSVASGNYGYT
J: TRBJ2-5; V: TRBV30; D: NA; CDR3: AWSVQGLKTQY
J: TRBJ2-3; V: TRBV11-3; D: TRBD2; CDR3: ASSVGLAGPTDTQY
J: TRBJ1-5; V: TRBV5-1; D: TRBD1; CDR3: ASSLGPTGGRIRNQPQH
J: TRBJ2-1; V: TRBV29-1; D: TRBD1; CDR3: SVEEIRRQGNVKQF
J: TRBJ2-7; V: TRBV30; D: TRBD1; CDR3: AWNYPGQGAYEQY
J: TRBJ2-2; V: TRBV6-1; D: TRBD1; CDR3: ASRPQGAGTGELF
J: TRBJ2-1; V: TRBV2; D: NA; CDR3: ASTQDRGLVDNEQF
J: TRBJ1-4; V: TRBV6-1; D: NA; CDR3: AITREGREKLF
J: TRBJ1-2; V: TRBV18; D: NA; CDR3: ASSPQGNYGYT